Included here is one TCR beta chain sequence, with context. As originally analysed: Amplification of reference gene primers provided the estimated nucleated cell counts. Produced via immunoSEQ multiplex PCR; TCRdb's table is partial and in-frame only. V, J and clone size are taken as reported in that table, and D and trimming were inferred from the DNA itself. The sample contains roughly 180,000 clones, more than 80% of which appear only once. CDR3 size: 14 residues. These data originate in a study of blood T cell repertoires in COVID-19. As for the study in general: Collection of acute and convalescent COVID-19 samples took place in the United States, Italy and Spain. The cDNA or gDNA used as material had been derived from T cells, B-cell-depleted T cells, or PBMCs.

This sequence originates from a human donor in a cohort sampled during active COVID-19. This sequence joins TRBV21-1 and TRBJ1-2. TRBV21-1 counts as a pseudogene. The material sequenced was peripheral blood. The DNA of the CDR3 is TGTGCCAGCAGCAAAGTGGGGGGGGACTATGGCTACACCTTC. It translates to CASSKVGGDYGYTF.